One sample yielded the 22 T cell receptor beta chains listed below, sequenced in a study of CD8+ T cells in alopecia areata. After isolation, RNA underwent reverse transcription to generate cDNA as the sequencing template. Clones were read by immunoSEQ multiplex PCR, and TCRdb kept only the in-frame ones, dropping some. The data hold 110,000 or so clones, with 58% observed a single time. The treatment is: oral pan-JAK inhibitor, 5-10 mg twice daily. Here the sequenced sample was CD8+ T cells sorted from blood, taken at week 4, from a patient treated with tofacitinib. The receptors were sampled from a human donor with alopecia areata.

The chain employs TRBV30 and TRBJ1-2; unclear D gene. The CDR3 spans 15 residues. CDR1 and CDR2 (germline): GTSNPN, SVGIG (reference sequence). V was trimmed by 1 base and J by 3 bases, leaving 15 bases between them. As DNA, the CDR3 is TGTGCCTGGAGTGAACCTATTTCTCGGGACTATGGCTACACCTTC. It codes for CAWSEPISRDYGYTF.

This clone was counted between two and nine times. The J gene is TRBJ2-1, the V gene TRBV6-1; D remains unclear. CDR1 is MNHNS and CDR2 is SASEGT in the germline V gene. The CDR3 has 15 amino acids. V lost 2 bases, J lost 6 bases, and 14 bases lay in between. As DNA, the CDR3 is TGTGCCAGCAGTGAATGGATTAGTACGCCCAATGAGCAGTTCTTC. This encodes CASSEWISTPNEQFF.

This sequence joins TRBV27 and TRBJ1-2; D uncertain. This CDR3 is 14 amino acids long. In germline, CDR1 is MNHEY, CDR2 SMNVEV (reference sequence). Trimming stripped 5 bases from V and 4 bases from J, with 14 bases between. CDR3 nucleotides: TGTGCCAGCAGTCCCTCCGCAGGCGGCTATGGCTACACCTTC. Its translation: CASSPSAGGYGYTF.

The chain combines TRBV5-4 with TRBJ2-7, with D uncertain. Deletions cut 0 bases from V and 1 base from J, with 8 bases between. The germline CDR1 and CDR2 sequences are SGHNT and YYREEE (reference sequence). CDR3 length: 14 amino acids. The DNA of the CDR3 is TGTGCCAGCAGCTTGGGAGGCGGTTCCTACGAGCAGTACTTC. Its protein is CASSLGGGSYEQYF.

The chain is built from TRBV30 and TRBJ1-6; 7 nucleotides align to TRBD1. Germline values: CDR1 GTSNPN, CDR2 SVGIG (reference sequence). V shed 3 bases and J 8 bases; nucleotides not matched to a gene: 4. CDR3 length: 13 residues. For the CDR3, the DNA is TGTGCCTGGAGGACAGGGAATGATTCACCCCTCCACTTT. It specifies CAWRTGNDSPLHF.

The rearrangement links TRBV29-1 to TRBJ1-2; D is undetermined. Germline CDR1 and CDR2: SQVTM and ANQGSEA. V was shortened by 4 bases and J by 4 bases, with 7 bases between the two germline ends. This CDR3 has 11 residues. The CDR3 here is CSVARSYGYTF. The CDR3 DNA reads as TGCAGCGTTGCGAGGTCCTATGGCTACACCTTC.

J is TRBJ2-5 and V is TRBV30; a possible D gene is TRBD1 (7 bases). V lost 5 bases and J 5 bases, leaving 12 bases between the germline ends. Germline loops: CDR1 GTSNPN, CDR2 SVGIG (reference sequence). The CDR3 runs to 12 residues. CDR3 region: CAWETGRETQYF. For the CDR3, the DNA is TGTGCCTGGGAGACAGGGAGGGAGACCCAGTACTTC.

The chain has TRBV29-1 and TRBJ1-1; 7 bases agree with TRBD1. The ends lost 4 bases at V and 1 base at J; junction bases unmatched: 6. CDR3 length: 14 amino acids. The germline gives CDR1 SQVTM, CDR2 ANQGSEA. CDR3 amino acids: CSVVGGDENTEAFF. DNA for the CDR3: TGCAGCGTTGTAGGGGGCGACGAGAACACTGAAGCTTTCTTT.

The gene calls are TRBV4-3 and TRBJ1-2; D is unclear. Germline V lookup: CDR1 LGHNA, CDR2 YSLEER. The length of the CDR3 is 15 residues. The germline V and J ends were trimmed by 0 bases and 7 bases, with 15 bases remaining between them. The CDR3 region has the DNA TGCGCCAGCAGCCAAGATCGGGAGGGATCGGGTGGCTACACCTTC. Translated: CASSQDREGSGGYTF.

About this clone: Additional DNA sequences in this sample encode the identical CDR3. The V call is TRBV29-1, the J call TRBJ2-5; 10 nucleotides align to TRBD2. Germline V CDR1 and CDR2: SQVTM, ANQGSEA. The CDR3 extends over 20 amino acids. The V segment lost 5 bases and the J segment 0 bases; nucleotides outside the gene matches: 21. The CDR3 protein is CSVKGRVGLAGALYQETQYF. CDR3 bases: TGCAGCGTTAAGGGTAGGGTGGGTCTAGCGGGGGCCTTGTACCAAGAGACCCAGTACTTC.

CDR3 protein: CASSFKGAGEAFF. CDR3 bases: TGTGCCAGCAGCTTCAAAGGGGCAGGTGAAGCTTTCTTT. V and J are TRBV13 and TRBJ1-1; possibly TRBD1 for D (5 bases). Trimming took off 3 bases at V and 7 bases at J, with 12 bases between the two ends. CDR1 is PRHDT, CDR2 FYEKMQ, per germline (reference sequence). The CDR3 has 13 residues.

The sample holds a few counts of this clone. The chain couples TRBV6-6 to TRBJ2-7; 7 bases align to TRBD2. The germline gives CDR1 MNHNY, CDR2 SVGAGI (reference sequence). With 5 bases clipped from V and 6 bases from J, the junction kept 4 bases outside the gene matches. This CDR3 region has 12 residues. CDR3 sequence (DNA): TGTGCCAGCAGTATGGGACTACCCGAGCAGTACTTC. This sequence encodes CASSMGLPEQYF.

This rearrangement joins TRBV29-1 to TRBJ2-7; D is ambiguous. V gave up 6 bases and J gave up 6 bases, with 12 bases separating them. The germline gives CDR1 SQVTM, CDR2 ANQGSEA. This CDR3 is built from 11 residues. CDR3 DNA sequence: TGCAGCGTCTTAGATTACGGCGAGCAGTACTTC. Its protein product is CSVLDYGEQYF.

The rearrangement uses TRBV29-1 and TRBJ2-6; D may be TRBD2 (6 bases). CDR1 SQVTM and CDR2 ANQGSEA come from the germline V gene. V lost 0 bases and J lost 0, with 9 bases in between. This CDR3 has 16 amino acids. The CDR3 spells CSVEDYGSSGANVLTF. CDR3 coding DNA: TGCAGCGTTGAAGATTACGGGAGCTCTGGGGCCAACGTCCTGACTTTC.

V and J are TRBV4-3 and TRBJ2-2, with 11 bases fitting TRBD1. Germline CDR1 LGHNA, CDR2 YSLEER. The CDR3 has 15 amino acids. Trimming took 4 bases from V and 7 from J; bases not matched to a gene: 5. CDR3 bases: TGCGCCAGCAGCCGAGGACAGGGGGCGGACGGGGAGCTGTTTTTT. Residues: CASSRGQGADGELFF.

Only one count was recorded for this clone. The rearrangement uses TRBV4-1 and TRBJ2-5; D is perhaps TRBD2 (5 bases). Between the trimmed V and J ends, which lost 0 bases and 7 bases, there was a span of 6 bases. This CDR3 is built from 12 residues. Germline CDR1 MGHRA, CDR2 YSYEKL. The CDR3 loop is CASSQDGMTQYF. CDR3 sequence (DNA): TGCGCCAGCAGCCAAGACGGGATGACCCAGTACTTC.

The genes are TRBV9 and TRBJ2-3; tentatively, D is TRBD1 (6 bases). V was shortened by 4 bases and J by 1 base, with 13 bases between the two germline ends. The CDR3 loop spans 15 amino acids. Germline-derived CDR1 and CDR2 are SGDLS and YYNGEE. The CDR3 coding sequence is TGTGCCAGCAGCCCCCAGGGGTTGGGCACAGATACGCAGTATTTT. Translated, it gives CASSPQGLGTDTQYF.

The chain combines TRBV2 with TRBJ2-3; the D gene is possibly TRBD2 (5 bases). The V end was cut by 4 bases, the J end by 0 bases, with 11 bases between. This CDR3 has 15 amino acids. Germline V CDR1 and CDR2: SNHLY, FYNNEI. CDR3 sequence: CASSGGGPSTDTQYF. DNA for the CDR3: TGTGCCAGCAGTGGCGGAGGCCCTAGCACAGATACGCAGTATTTT.

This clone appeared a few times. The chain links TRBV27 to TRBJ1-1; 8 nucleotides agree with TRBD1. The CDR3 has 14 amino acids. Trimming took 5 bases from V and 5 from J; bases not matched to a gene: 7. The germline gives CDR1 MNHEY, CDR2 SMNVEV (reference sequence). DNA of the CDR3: TGTGCCAGCAGTCACGGACAGGGTTTAACTGAAGCTTTCTTT. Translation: CASSHGQGLTEAFF.

CDR3 in DNA: TGTGCCAGCAGTGAAACCGGACAAGAATCTAACTATGGCTACACCTTC. This gives the protein CASSETGQESNYGYTF. The rearrangement joins TRBV2 to TRBJ1-2; a possible D gene is TRBD1 (5 bases). V was clipped by 2 bases and J by 0 bases, with 13 bases between them. The germline V gene encodes CDR1 SNHLY and CDR2 FYNNEI. The CDR3 totals 16 residues. Variable domain in full (rest from reference TRBV2 and TRBJ1-2): EPEVTQTPSHQVTQMGQEVILRCVPISNHLYFYWYRQILGQKVEFLVSFYNNEISEKSEIFDDQFSVERPDGSNFTLKIRSTKLEDSAMYFCASSETGQESNYGYTFGSGTRLTVV.

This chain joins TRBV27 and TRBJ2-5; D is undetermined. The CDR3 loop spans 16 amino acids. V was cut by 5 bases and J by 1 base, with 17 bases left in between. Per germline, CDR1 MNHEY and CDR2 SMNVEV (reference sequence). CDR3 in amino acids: CASSPWTHPGQETQYF. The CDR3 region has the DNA TGTGCCAGCAGTCCATGGACCCACCCAGGCCAAGAGACCCAGTACTTC.

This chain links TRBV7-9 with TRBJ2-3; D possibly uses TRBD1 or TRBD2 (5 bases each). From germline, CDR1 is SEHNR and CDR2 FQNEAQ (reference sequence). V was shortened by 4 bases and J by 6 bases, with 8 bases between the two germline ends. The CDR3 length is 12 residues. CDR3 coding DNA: TGTGCCAGCAGCTCGGGGCCGGATACGCAGTATTTT. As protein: CASSSGPDTQYF.